This T cell receptor beta chain was sequenced for a study of blood T cell repertoires in COVID-19. This clone has more than one count but fewer than ten. Generated by immunoSEQ multiplex PCR, the TCRdb table keeps only in-frame clones and is missing some. The sample consists of roughly 320,000 clones, about 82% of them appearing once. Source material: peripheral blood. The clonotype originates from a human donor in a cohort sampled during active COVID-19.

CDR3 sequence: CASSPKGSGNTIYF. CDR3 nucleotides: TGTGCCAGCTCACCAAAGGGGTCCGGAAACACCATATATTTT. The chain joins TRBV18 to TRBJ1-3, with a tentative D call TRBD1 (5 bases). Germline V gene lookup returns CDR1 KGHSH and CDR2 LQKENI. V shed 2 bases and J shed 4 bases, with 9 bases lying between them. The CDR3 runs to 14 residues.